The rows below give T cell receptor beta chains drawn from one sample of a study of cytomegalovirus exposure and HLA in healthy donors. Repertoires were generated with immunoSEQ multiplex PCR, while TCRdb's copy carries only in-frame clones and drops some. Counted here are roughly 76,000 clones, roughly 78% occurring once; the ten biggest clones make up 2% to 3%. Material: PBMCs. These receptor sequences come from a man aged 25-45 years in good health and CMV-seronegative. Each CDR3 is given with its conserved first and last residue. The D gene is left open where the match is weak. Size tells how often a clone was seen (once, few, many) or the class of an expanded clone, and some rows leave it out.

V: TRBV7-3; J: TRBJ2-7; size: -; D: -; DNA: TGTGCCAGCAGCTGGGGCCGGGACATGGGATACGAGCAGTACTTC; CDR3: CASSWGRDMGYEQYF
V: TRBV7-6; J: TRBJ1-6; size: -; D: -; DNA: TGTGCCAGCAGCTTAGATTCAGGGCTGAATTCACCCCTCCACTTT; CDR3: CASSLDSGLNSPLHF
V: TRBV30; J: TRBJ2-3; size: -; D: TRBD2; DNA: TGTGCCTGGAGTACAGCGGGGGTCATGAGCGGCACAGATACGCAGTATTTT; CDR3: CAWSTAGVMSGTDTQYF
V: TRBV6-5; J: TRBJ1-2; size: -; D: -; DNA: TGTGCCAGCAGTTTAAACCCTGGGGGGGGGTTGGATGGCTACACCTTC; CDR3: CASSLNPGGGLDGYTF
V: TRBV5-4; J: TRBJ2-2; size: -; D: -; DNA: TGTGCCAGCAGCTATGGAGCAACCGGGGAGCTGTTTTTT; CDR3: CASSYGATGELFF
V: TRBV7-2; J: TRBJ2-6; size: -; D: -; DNA: TGTGCCAGCAGCTTAGCACAGGCCCTGTCTGGGGCCAACGTCCTGACTTTC; CDR3: CASSLAQALSGANVLTF
V: TRBV2; J: TRBJ2-2; size: -; D: TRBD1; DNA: TGTGCCAGCAGGAGGGACAGTTCAGCTGGGGAGCTGTTTTTT; CDR3: CASRRDSSAGELFF
V: TRBV10-2; J: TRBJ2-5; size: -; D: -; DNA: TGCGCCAGCAGTGAGTCGAGGGAGCGGCAAGAGACCCAGTACTTC; CDR3: CASSESRERQETQYF
V: TRBV4-1; J: TRBJ1-6; size: -; D: -; DNA: TGCGCCAGCAGCCAGTTACAGATACCCAATTCACCCCTCCACTTT; CDR3: CASSQLQIPNSPLHF
V: TRBV27; J: TRBJ1-2; size: -; D: -; DNA: TGTGCCAGCAGTTTCCGGGGGTCCAGAGGCTACACCTTC; CDR3: CASSFRGSRGYTF
V: TRBV5-4; J: TRBJ2-7; size: few; D: TRBD1; DNA: TGTGCCACTAAACGGACAGGACCACGCAACGAGCAGTACTTC; CDR3: CATKRTGPRNEQYF
V: TRBV27; J: TRBJ1-1; size: once; D: -; DNA: TGTGCCAGCAGTTTGCTACAGATGAACACTGAAGCTTTCTTT; CDR3: CASSLLQMNTEAFF
V: TRBV15; J: TRBJ2-7; size: -; D: TRBD2; DNA: TGTGCCACCAGCAGAGGGGGTAGCGGGAGGTTCGAGCAGTACTTC; CDR3: CATSRGGSGRFEQYF
V: TRBV6-5; J: TRBJ1-1; size: -; D: TRBD1; DNA: TGTGCCAGCAGTTACTACAGGGGTGAAGCTTTCTTT; CDR3: CASSYYRGEAFF
V: TRBV9; J: TRBJ2-1; size: once; D: TRBD1; DNA: TGTGCCAGCAGCGTAGCTGGGACAGGGTACAATGAGCAGTTCTTC; CDR3: CASSVAGTGYNEQFF
V: TRBV6-4; J: TRBJ1-4; size: few; D: -; DNA: TGTGCCAGCAGTGAGGGGGCAAATGAAAAACTGTTTTTT; CDR3: CASSEGANEKLFF
V: TRBV27; J: TRBJ2-1; size: -; D: -; DNA: TGTGCCAGCAGTCACCCTTTGGCCCACAATGAGCAGTTCTTC; CDR3: CASSHPLAHNEQFF
V: TRBV5-1; J: TRBJ1-1; size: -; D: -; DNA: TGCACCAGCAGCTTGCAAGGGGAGGGGAACACTGAAGCTTTCTTT; CDR3: CTSSLQGEGNTEAFF
V: TRBV7-9; J: TRBJ2-1; size: -; D: -; DNA: TGTGCCAGCAGCTCGCCGGAGCGGAGTGAGCAGTTCTTC; CDR3: CASSSPERSEQFF
V: TRBV27; J: TRBJ2-7; size: -; D: -; DNA: TGTGCCAGCAGTTTTTCGGGAAGCTCCTACGAGCAGTACTTC; CDR3: CASSFSGSSYEQYF
V: TRBV25-1; J: TRBJ1-5; size: -; D: TRBD1; DNA: TGTGCCAGCTCTCCCTCCGGGACAGGGCATCAGCCCCAGCATTTT; CDR3: CASSPSGTGHQPQHF
V: TRBV14; J: TRBJ2-4; size: -; D: TRBD1; DNA: TGTGCCAGCAGCGCGCACAGGGGGCTCGGAAACATTCAGTACTTC; CDR3: CASSAHRGLGNIQYF
V: TRBV7-9; J: TRBJ2-4; size: once; D: TRBD2; DNA: TGTGCCAGCAGCTTAGGGGGAGGGACCAGGGACTTC; CDR3: CASSLGGGTRDF
V: TRBV5-4; J: TRBJ1-1; size: -; D: -; DNA: TGTGCCAGCAGCTTAAAACCAGGGGAAGCTTTCTTT; CDR3: CASSLKPGEAFF
V: TRBV2; J: TRBJ1-1; size: few; D: -; DNA: TGTGCCAGCAGTCCAGGGATCAGCAACACTGAAGCTTTCTTT; CDR3: CASSPGISNTEAFF
V: TRBV11-2; J: TRBJ2-3; size: -; D: -; DNA: TGTGCCAGCAGCTTAGTCGGGTCTCCCACAGATACGCAGTATTTT; CDR3: CASSLVGSPTDTQYF
V: TRBV19; J: TRBJ1-1; size: -; D: -; DNA: TGTGCCAGCTATAAGTCAGAAGCTTTCTTT; CDR3: CASYKSEAFF
V: TRBV29-1; J: TRBJ2-1; size: once; D: TRBD2; DNA: TGCAGCACCACTAGCGGGAGTAGCTACAATGAGCAGTTCTTC; CDR3: CSTTSGSSYNEQFF
V: TRBV19; J: TRBJ2-2; size: -; D: TRBD1; DNA: TGTGCCAGTTCCGGGACAGTAACCGGGGAGCTGTTTTTT; CDR3: CASSGTVTGELFF
V: TRBV5-5; J: TRBJ1-1; size: -; D: -; DNA: TGTGCCAGCAGCTCGACCGGGAACATGAACACTGAAGCTTTCTTT; CDR3: CASSSTGNMNTEAFF
V: TRBV14; J: TRBJ2-3; size: -; D: -; DNA: TGTGCCAGCGGGGGGAGGTACACAGATACGCAGTATTTT; CDR3: CASGGRYTDTQYF
V: TRBV19; J: TRBJ1-2; size: -; D: -; DNA: TGTGCCAGTAGTACCGACAGGTGGGACTATGGCTACACCTTC; CDR3: CASSTDRWDYGYTF
V: TRBV19; J: TRBJ2-6; size: few; D: -; DNA: TGTGCCAGTAGTGCGGGCCTCTCTGGGGCCAACGTCCTGACTTTC; CDR3: CASSAGLSGANVLTF
V: TRBV29-1; J: TRBJ2-3; size: -; D: -; DNA: TGCAGCTCTGGGGGAGGCCTCACAGATACGCAGTATTTT; CDR3: CSSGGGLTDTQYF
V: TRBV29-1; J: TRBJ1-2; size: -; D: -; DNA: TGCAGCGTTGACTCGAGAGGGCAGGCTCATGGCTACACCTTC; CDR3: CSVDSRGQAHGYTF
V: TRBV10-2; J: TRBJ2-7; size: -; D: TRBD2; DNA: TGCGCCAGCAGTCGGGATAGCGGGAGATACGAGCAGTACTTC; CDR3: CASSRDSGRYEQYF
V: TRBV11-3; J: TRBJ2-1; size: -; D: -; DNA: TGTGCCAGCAGCTTAGTTCGGGACAATGAGCAGTTCTTC; CDR3: CASSLVRDNEQFF
V: TRBV2; J: TRBJ2-5; size: -; D: -; DNA: TGTGCCAGCAGTGAACCAGGTCGGGAGACCCAGTACTTC; CDR3: CASSEPGRETQYF
V: TRBV6-6; J: TRBJ2-4; size: few; D: -; DNA: TGTGCCAGCAGCGGGGAAAACATTCAGTACTTC; CDR3: CASSGENIQYF
V: TRBV6-5; J: TRBJ1-5; size: -; D: -; DNA: TGTGCCAGCAGTCTCAGGGTCGGGTTGCCCCAGCATTTT; CDR3: CASSLRVGLPQHF
V: TRBV7-2; J: TRBJ1-1; size: -; D: -; DNA: TGTGCCAGCAGCTTAGTTACGGCAGGCACGAACACTGAAGCTTTCTTT; CDR3: CASSLVTAGTNTEAFF
V: TRBV19; J: TRBJ1-5; size: -; D: TRBD1; DNA: TGTGCCAGTAAGGTTGGACAGGGCCCAGGTCCCCAGCATTTT; CDR3: CASKVGQGPGPQHF
V: TRBV11-3; J: TRBJ2-1; size: -; D: TRBD2; DNA: TGTGCCAGCAGCTTAGGGCTAGCGGGGTGGGGTGAGCAGTTCTTC; CDR3: CASSLGLAGWGEQFF
V: TRBV12-5; J: TRBJ1-5; size: -; D: -; DNA: TGTGCTAGTGGGGAGATGCGGCGGCAGCCCCAGCATTTT; CDR3: CASGEMRRQPQHF